The clone carrying this T cell receptor (beta chain) was seen many times. Using RNA transcripts as the source, TCR beta CDR3 regions were amplified. A first-round RT-PCR of the TCR CDR3 used the HTBI primer set. TCRdb re-derived calls from the multiplex PCR reads in MiXCR, one entry per CDR3 protein. The data hold about 620,000 distinct CDR3 sequences, with 15% to 20% observed a single time. This sample is drawn from a study of T cells in Graves' hyperthyroidism and ophthalmopathy. The CDR3 runs 15 residues. In germline, CDR1 is SGHAT, CDR2 FQNNGV. The V end lost 1 base, the J end lost 7 bases, and 15 bases lay between the germline ends.

The chain couples TRBV11-2 to TRBJ2-3; perhaps TRBD2 as D (6 bases). Material: blood. This sequence was found in a woman between 25 and 40 years old with Graves' hyperthyroidism. The CDR3 bases are TGTGCCAGCAGCTTAGGAAGCGGGCGTGATAATACGCAGTATTTT. Encoded protein: CASSLGSGRDNTQYF. The variable domain in full, with the rest retrieved from reference TRBV11-2 and TRBJ2-3, is EAGVAQSPRYKIIEKRQSVAFWCNPISGHATLYWYQQILGQGPKLLIQFQNNGVVDDSQLPKDRFSAERLKGVDSTLKIQPAKLEDSAVYLCASSLGSGRDNTQYFGPGTRLTVL.